What follows describes a single T cell receptor beta chain. The antigen it recognizes is unknown. No base-level quality is on record; no much larger clone is a single base apart. This entry comes from a study of blood T cell repertoires in COVID-19 (dated by TCRdb to between 2020 and 2021). Background on the whole study: The collaborator samples originated in the United States, Italy and Spain and spanned the acute and convalescent phases of COVID-19. The dataset comprised deeply sampled blood TCRbeta repertoires from subjects exposed to, actively infected with, or recovered from COVID-19. HLA class I and class II types, where available, came from metadata supplied by the sample provider rather than from assay-based typing. Samples came from the ongoing ImmuneRACE study (first 160 participants) plus 1,254 subjects from 6 global collaborators. A de-identified subject ID, COVID-19 status, age in years and sex were almost always included in the sample metadata. The repertoires were made available in a free public database intended to serve as a resource for research on the immune response to SARS-CoV-2. The prospective study material was composed of cDNA or gDNA derived from T cells, B-cell-depleted T cells, or PBMCs.

The CDR3 spans 14 residues, from the cysteine through the phenylalanine. Only the CDR3 DNA stays, 42 bases, in frame from base 1. CDR1 is given as SGHAT and CDR2 as FQNNGV, both from the germline V gene. Compared with germline, V lacks 1 base and J lacks 5 bases; bases without a gene match: 4. The immunoSEQ Assay, a bias-controlled multiplex PCR, was used to amplify TCRbeta CDR3 regions from genomic DNA. The original methods were these. The number of nucleated cells in each sample was estimated from the amplification of reference gene primers within the assay. Sequence reads were collapsed and filtered to measure the absolute abundance of every unique TCRbeta CDR3 rearrangement. For each sample, productive Simpson clonality was calculated as the square root of Simpson's diversity index over productive rearrangements. Entries here come from immuneACCESS through TCRdb and include only in-frame sequences with V and J called. Some clones fail to appear in such tables; in the studies checked, an unresolved V gene covers under half of the shortfall, and the cause of the remainder is unknown. The DNA was the basis for D and trimming; V, J and clone size are from that table. In this sample the table shows about 42,000 clones, over 75% of which occur a single time. The ten top clones hold 9% of the sample.

Whole blood was collected in K2EDTA tubes by collaborating institutions according to the institutions' own protocols. Collaborator samples were shipped for TCRbeta analysis as frozen whole blood, isolated PBMCs, or DNA extracted from either sample type. Overall study results and their limits: The amount of clinical and demographic metadata varied by source and participant and was provided uncurated.

The rearranged segments are TRBV11-2 and TRBJ1-2; TRBD1 agrees with 7 junctional bases. The sequenced material came from peripheral blood. The source of this sequence is a man under 40 with active or convalescent COVID-19. The sequenced DNA: TGTGCCAGCAGCTTAGCGGGACAGCTTTATGGCTACACCTTC. This codes for CASSLAGQLYGYTF.